Shown below are 27 T cell receptor beta chains from a single sample sequenced in a study of tumor-infiltrating lymphocytes in primary liver carcinoma (dated 2017 in TCRdb). Without any cell sorting, total RNA and DNA were co-extracted from around 18-30 mg of bulk tissue using the AllPrep DNA/RNA mini kit. TCRdb records Illumina HiSeq 2500 as the sequencer. TCRbeta-specific cDNA was reverse-transcribed from about 0.45 ug total RNA using a constant-region primer and ProtoScript II reverse transcriptase. Three nested multiplex PCR rounds, following a slightly modified ARM-PCR procedure, were used to build the TCRbeta libraries. Multiplex TRBV1-TRBV30 forward primers and a Cbeta reverse primer were used in the first two PCR rounds, each of which was run for around 9 cycles. TCRdb reprocessed the public reads (quality trimming at Q25 with fastp, clone calling with MiXCR) and kept in-frame beta chains. Rows matching on CDR3 protein sequence are summarized as one entry with the most common DNA and genes. This sample comprises more than 95,000 distinct CDR3 sequences, roughly four fifths of them detected only once. The ten biggest clones cover approximately 20% of the sample.

The sequenced sample consisted of liver tumor tissue from sampling region 3. This sample's cell subset or site label indicates: tumor region T3, left-lateral pole. Receptors originate from a man in his forties with primary liver carcinoma and hepatitis B virus infection.

This clonotype was seen just once. The gene calls are TRBV10-3 and TRBJ1-5, with 10 bases that match TRBD1. Germline-derived CDR1 and CDR2 are ENHRY and SYGVKD. The CDR3 is made up of 19 amino acids. V dropped 10 bases and J dropped 2; count of bases not matched to a gene: 20. CDR3 DNA sequence: TGTGCCACCCACGACCCGGGACAGGGGCTAGGGTCCGGCAATCAGCCCCAGCATTTT. Translating gives CATHDPGQGLGSGNQPQHF.

The chain recombines TRBV5-6 with TRBJ1-2, with D unclear. The V end was cut by 5 bases, the J end by 8 bases, with 16 bases between. Per germline, CDR1 SGHDT and CDR2 YYEEEE. This CDR3 is 13 amino acids long. The CDR3 DNA follows: TGTGCCAGCAGTCCCAACGGGGTAGAGGGCTACACCTTC. Translation: CASSPNGVEGYTF.

This clonotype was counted once. A junction boundary mismatches the germline segment, possibly from a read error. This chain joins TRBV29-1 and TRBJ2-3; TRBD2 is a possible D gene (6 bases). The length of the CDR3 is 15 residues. In germline, CDR1 is SQVTM, CDR2 ANQGSEA. CDR3 DNA sequence: TGCAGCGTTGAGGGCGGGGCCGGCGTCACATATACGCAGTGTTTT. Residues: CSVEGGAGVTYTQCF.

As for this clonotype: At one end the junction does not follow the germline gene, possibly because of a read error. The chain links TRBV11-1 to TRBJ2-4; 9 bases are a match to TRBD2. The CDR3 is 17 residues long. Germline assignment: CDR1 SGHAT and CDR2 FQDESV (reference sequence). The CDR3 nucleotides read TGTGCCAGCAACTTTCCCGGGACTAGCTGGATCAAAAAGATTCAGTACTTC. It specifies CASNFPGTSWIKKIQYF. The full variable domain, its missing parts supplied by reference TRBV11-1 and TRBJ2-4, is EAEVAQSPRYKITEKSQAVAFWCDPISGHATLYWYRQILGQGPELLVQFQDESVVDDSQLPKDRFSAERLKGVDSTLKIQPAELGDSAMYLCASNFPGTSWIKKIQYFGAGTRLSVL.

As regards this clonotype: This could be a read error, since a much larger clone is one nucleotide away. This chain joins TRBV28 and TRBJ1-6, with D uncertain. Germline CDR1 and CDR2: MDHEN and SYDVKM. V lost 5 bases, J lost 8 bases, and 13 bases lay in between. CDR3 length: 14 residues. DNA for the CDR3: TGTGCCAGCAGTCTTAAAAGATATGATTCACCCCTCCACTTT. Amino acids: CASSLKRYDSPLHF. Based on the CDR3 plus reference TRBV28 and TRBJ1-6, the full variable domain is DVKVTQSSRYLVKRTGEKVFLECVQDMDHENMFWYRQDPGLGLRLIYFSYDVKMKEKGDIPEGYSVSREKKERFSLILESASTNQTSMYLCASSLKRYDSPLHFGNGTRLTVT.

This clonotype appeared many times. This chain uses TRBV5-1 with TRBJ1-3; D is unresolved. Germline CDR1 is SGHRS and CDR2 is YFSETQ. V lost 0 bases and J lost 4, with 8 bases in between. This CDR3 region has 14 residues. Written as DNA, the CDR3 is TGCGCCAGCAGCTTGGCAACGGGAGGAAACACCATATATTTT. The encoded protein is CASSLATGGNTIYF.

The V call is TRBV4-3, the J call TRBJ2-7; the D is unclear. Trimming removed 0 bases from V and 10 bases from J, with 13 bases in between. CDR3 size: 13 residues. CDR1 is LGHNA and CDR2 is YSLEER in the germline V gene. CDR3 sequence reads: CASSQDLPYGQYF. The DNA for the CDR3 is TGCGCCAGCAGCCAAGATCTGCCTTACGGACAGTACTTC.

Only a few counts were recorded for this clonotype. The chain couples TRBV29-1 to TRBJ2-2; TRBD2 is a possible D gene (6 bases). The CDR3 loop spans 15 amino acids. Germline V CDR1 and CDR2: SQVTM, ANQGSEA. CDR3 bases: TGCAGTATTGGGGCTAGCGCGGCGAACACCGGGGAGCTGTTTTTT. It is translated as CSIGASAANTGELFF.

Of note for this clonotype: At one boundary the junction diverges from the germline segment, which might be a read error. V gene TRBV11-2 combines with J gene TRBJ1-5, with D perhaps matching TRBD1 (5 bases). Germline CDR1 SGHAT, CDR2 FQNNGV. This CDR3 has 17 amino acids. The CDR3: CATSLVGVAGSNQPQHF. DNA of the CDR3: TGTGCCACCAGCTTAGTAGGAGTAGCAGGGAGCAATCAGCCCCAGCATTTT.

With regard to this clonotype: A read error may account for a junction end that differs from germline. The rearrangement links TRBV29-1 to TRBJ2-2, with a weak D call TRBD2 (6 bases). The CDR3 contains 16 residues. Per the germline V gene, CDR1 is SQVTM and CDR2 is ANQGSEA. This CDR3 reads CSGADGGDLNTGELFF. CDR3 sequence (DNA): TGCAGCGGCGCCGACGGGGGTGACTTGAACACAGGGGAGCTGTTTTTT.

This clonotype was seen a handful of times. The DNA is omitted, as the CDR3 cannot be located on it reliably, and the CDR3 follows TCRdb's listing. This chain connects TRBV10-3 to TRBJ2-1; the D call of TRBD2 is as the table states it, not checked on the DNA. The CDR3 is 16 amino acids in total, end residues counted. Germline V lookup: CDR1 ENHRY, CDR2 SYGVKD. The CDR3 loop is CVITPWASGSYNEQFF.

As to this clonotype: The CDR3 end shows no conserved phenylalanine or tryptophan, and so a read error is likely. The V gene is TRBV6-1, the J gene TRBJ2-1; unclear D gene. Germline V lookup: CDR1 MNHNS, CDR2 SASEGT. The CDR3 totals 18 residues. CDR3 in amino acids: CASSEEVMGGHSYNVQFL. CDR3 bases: TGTGCCAGCAGTGAAGAGGTTATGGGCGGCCACTCCTACAATGTGCAGTTCCTC.

In the case of this clonotype: The junction does not match germline at one end; this may be a read error. This sequence joins TRBV15 and TRBJ2-3; 9 bases line up with TRBD2. The CDR3 is 16 residues long. Germline V gene data show CDR1 as LNHNV and CDR2 as YYDKDF (reference sequence). CDR3 in DNA: TGTGCCACCACCCCGGGGACTAGCAGAGTTTGGGATATGCAGTATTTT. Translated, it gives CATTPGTSRVWDMQYF. Based on the CDR3 plus reference TRBV15 and TRBJ2-3, the full variable domain is DAMVIQNPRYQVTQFGKPVTLSCSQTLNHNVMYWYQQKSSQAPKLLFHYYDKDFNNEADTPDNFQSRRPNTSFCFLDIRSPGLGDTAMYLCATTPGTSRVWDMQYFGPGTRLTVL.

This chain connects TRBV29-1 to TRBJ1-4; perhaps TRBD1 as D (5 bases). Germline assignment: CDR1 SQVTM and CDR2 ANQGSEA. The CDR3 spans 13 residues. DNA of the CDR3: TGCGGGCATCTGGACGGACATAATGAAAAACTGTTTTTT. Protein product: CGHLDGHNEKLFF. Together with reference TRBV29-1 and TRBJ1-4, the CDR3 gives the full variable domain: SAVISQKPSRDICQRGTSLTIQCQVDSQVTMMFWYRQQPGQSLTLIATANQGSEATYESGFVIDKFPISRPNLTFSTLTVSNMSPEDSSIYLCGHLDGHNEKLFFGSGTQLSVL.

Turning to this clonotype: The CDR3 ends on some other residue instead of the conserved phenylalanine or tryptophan, so this is likely a read error. J is TRBJ2-3 and V is TRBV6-5; D gene ambiguous. Germline V CDR1 and CDR2: MNHEY, SVGAGI. V was cut by 6 bases and J by 9 bases, with 16 bases left in between. CDR3 length: 13 residues. DNA of the CDR3: TGTGCCAGCAGAACCCCGGGCCCTGGCACGCAGTATTTA. Its protein is CASRTPGPGTQYL.

This clonotype occurred a few times. The V and J genes are TRBV4-2 and TRBJ2-7; D is unresolved. This CDR3 comprises 15 residues. Trimming removed 6 bases from V and 3 bases from J, with 18 bases in between. Looked up from germline, CDR1 is LGHNA and CDR2 is YNFKEQ. The CDR3, as DNA: TGTGCCAGCAGTCATGATCGGGCGGTAAGCTACGAGCAGTACTTC. The encoded protein is CASSHDRAVSYEQYF.

About this clonotype itself: At one end, the junction sequence differs from germline, possibly due to a read error. The chain links TRBV6-2 or TRBV6-3 to TRBJ2-7; 8 bases are a match to TRBD2. The CDR3 spans 15 residues. The germline V gene encodes CDR1 MNHEY and CDR2 SVGEGT. CDR3: CASRSYGTRAHEQYF. In nucleotides, the CDR3 is TGTGCCAGCAGGTCCTACGGGACTAGGGCACACGAGCAATACTTC.

As to this clonotype: Mismatch with germline at one junction end may stem from a read error. J is TRBJ1-1 and V is TRBV6-6; 8 bases fit TRBD1. Germline CDR1 and CDR2: MNHNY and SVGAGI (reference sequence). This CDR3 has 13 residues. This CDR3 reads CVSSTGGTTEAIF. For the CDR3, the DNA is TGTGTCAGTAGCACAGGGGGGACTACTGAAGCTATCTTT.

The genes are TRBV6-5 and TRBJ1-6, with 7 bases that match TRBD1. The J segment lost 12 bases and the V segment lost 6 bases, leaving 14 bases of the junction unmatched. The germline gives CDR1 MNHEY, CDR2 SVGAGI. The CDR3 totals 15 residues. The CDR3 is CASRVEQGRFLPLHF. The CDR3 nucleotides read TGTGCCAGCAGAGTTGAACAGGGGCGGTTTTTACCCCTCCACTTT.

Concerning this clonotype itself: At one end, the junction sequence differs from germline, possibly due to a read error. The CDR3 nucleotides are TGTGCCACCAGCTCTTCTGGGACCTACAATGAGCAGTTCTTC. It yields the protein CATSSSGTYNEQFF. The gene calls are TRBV5-4 and TRBJ2-1, with D unclear. The CDR3 is made up of 14 amino acids. Per germline, CDR1 SGHNT and CDR2 YYREEE (reference sequence).

Of note for this clonotype: Without the conserved terminal phenylalanine or tryptophan, this CDR3 likely stems from a read error. This rearrangement joins TRBV29-1 to TRBJ2-3; D gene ambiguous. CDR3 size: 13 residues. Trimming left V 7 bases short and J 2 bases short, with 13 bases between. The germline CDR1 and CDR2 sequences are SQVTM and ANQGSEA. The CDR3 here is CSARWGNTDTQYL. In DNA, the CDR3 is TGCAGCGCCAGGTGGGGAAACACAGATACGCAGTATTTA.

On this clonotype: The conserved final phenylalanine or tryptophan is absent from the CDR3, which likely points to a read error. J is TRBJ1-3 and V is TRBV7-3; D ambiguous. CDR1 and CDR2 (germline): SGHTA, FQGTGA. V was cut by 2 bases and J by 0 bases, with 5 bases left in between. The CDR3 contains 14 residues. This CDR3 reads CASSLGSSGNTIYS. CDR3 nucleotides: TGTGCCAGCAGCTTAGGGAGCTCTGGAAACACCATATATTCT.

Details on this clonotype: At one of its ends the junction is not consistent with the germline gene, which may arise from a read error. The chain employs TRBV6-1 and TRBJ2-7; no firm D call. The CDR3 sequence is 16 residues long. Per the germline V gene, CDR1 is MNHNS and CDR2 is SASEGT. Here the CDR3 DNA reads TGTGCCAGCAGTCGCTCAACGGCTCCGAGCTCCTTCGAGCAGTACTTC. Amino acid sequence: CASSRSTAPSSFEQYF.

As to this clonotype: This CDR3 is missing its conserved last phenylalanine or tryptophan, likely due to a read error. The CDR3 DNA reads TGTGTCAACAGTCGGACTAGCGGGAGCACATATACGCAGTATCTT. This codes for CVNSRTSGSTYTQYL. The chain joins TRBV6-4 to TRBJ2-3, with 13 bases fitting TRBD2. CDR3 length: 15 amino acids. Germline V gene lookup returns CDR1 MRHNA and CDR2 SNTAGT.

This clonotype was counted once. The chain uses TRBV10-3 and TRBJ1-4; 8 bases are a match to TRBD1. The CDR3 loop spans 15 amino acids. The germline gives CDR1 ENHRY, CDR2 SYGVKD. J lost 6 bases, V lost 7 bases, and 10 bases had no gene match. The CDR3: CAIIARGRGDEKLFF. The CDR3, as DNA: TGTGCCATCATTGCCAGGGGGCGTGGGGATGAAAAACTGTTTTTT.

The chain links TRBV6-2 or TRBV6-3 to TRBJ2-7; 10 bases fit TRBD1. The CDR3 is 13 amino acids. V shed 10 bases, J shed 4 bases, and the junction held 7 bases outside the gene matches. Germline CDR1 is MNHEY and CDR2 is SVGEGT. The CDR3 region is CATNWTGGYEQYF. The CDR3 coding sequence is TGTGCCACCAACTGGACAGGGGGTTACGAGCAGTACTTC.

Remarks on this clonotype: The CDR3 ends on some other residue instead of the conserved phenylalanine or tryptophan, so this is likely a read error. The chain is built from TRBV4-3 and TRBJ1-6; weak D call: TRBD1 (6 bases). The germline V gene encodes CDR1 LGHNA and CDR2 YSLEER. This CDR3 comprises 16 residues. CDR3 nucleotides: TGCGCCAACAGCTCCTGGGACATGGGAAGGAATTCACCCCTCCACCTT. Its translation is CANSSWDMGRNSPLHL.